This is a list of T cell receptor beta chains from one sample in a study of shared clonotypes between healthy human individuals. TCRdb's copy holds only in-frame clones and misses some; the assay was immunoSEQ multiplex PCR. The sample yields 2 million to 2.5 million clones, approximately 95% seen once. The sample was naive CD4+ T cells sorted from blood. These receptors came from a man younger than 30 in good health. Both conserved end residues are part of each CDR3. D genes are given only for firm matches. Rows may omit the clone size; those that give it use once, few, many or a size class.

clone size: .; V gene: TRBV30; D gene: .; J gene: TRBJ2-7; CDR3 protein: CAWRQDLSYEQYF; CDR3 DNA: TGTGCCTGGAGACAGGACTTGTCCTACGAGCAGTACTTC
clone size: .; V gene: TRBV30; D gene: .; J gene: TRBJ2-5; CDR3 protein: CAWGYQETQYF; CDR3 DNA: TGTGCCTGGGGGTACCAAGAGACCCAGTACTTC
clone size: .; V gene: TRBV7-2; D gene: .; J gene: TRBJ2-7; CDR3 protein: CASSLERSYEQYF; CDR3 DNA: TGTGCCAGCAGCTTAGAGAGATCCTACGAGCAGTACTTC
clone size: .; V gene: TRBV27; D gene: .; J gene: TRBJ1-1; CDR3 protein: CASSFSPPRGKAFF; CDR3 DNA: TGTGCCAGCAGTTTTTCCCCCCCGCGGGGGAAGGCTTTCTTT
clone size: .; V gene: TRBV30; D gene: .; J gene: TRBJ1-2; CDR3 protein: CAWSVMRQTNYGYTF; CDR3 DNA: TGTGCCTGGAGTGTTATGAGACAGACAAACTATGGCTACACCTTC
clone size: .; V gene: TRBV7-9; D gene: TRBD1; J gene: TRBJ1-1; CDR3 protein: CASSLEQGRGAFF; CDR3 DNA: TGTGCCAGCAGCCTAGAACAGGGGAGAGGTGCTTTCTTT
clone size: .; V gene: TRBV10-3; D gene: .; J gene: TRBJ1-6; CDR3 protein: CAISGSSYNSPLHF; CDR3 DNA: TGTGCCATATCGGGGAGCTCCTATAATTCACCCCTCCACTTT
clone size: .; V gene: TRBV11-3; D gene: .; J gene: TRBJ2-3; CDR3 protein: CASSLVTSLATDTQYF; CDR3 DNA: TGTGCCAGCAGCTTAGTTACTAGCCTGGCCACAGATACGCAGTATTTT
clone size: .; V gene: TRBV4-1; D gene: TRBD2; J gene: TRBJ2-5; CDR3 protein: CASSQDGLAGATQETQYF; CDR3 DNA: TGCGCCAGCAGCCAAGATGGGCTAGCGGGAGCTACCCAAGAGACCCAGTACTTC
clone size: .; V gene: TRBV6-1; D gene: .; J gene: TRBJ2-4; CDR3 protein: CASSEGGFLAKNIQYF; CDR3 DNA: TGTGCCAGCAGTGAAGGTGGTTTCCTGGCCAAAAACATTCAGTACTTC
clone size: .; V gene: TRBV10-3; D gene: .; J gene: TRBJ1-1; CDR3 protein: CAISESRGGGEAFF; CDR3 DNA: TGTGCCATCAGTGAGTCGAGGGGGGGCGGTGAAGCTTTCTTT
clone size: .; V gene: TRBV7-7; D gene: .; J gene: TRBJ2-3; CDR3 protein: CASSISGSSTDTQYF; CDR3 DNA: TGTGCTAGCAGCATTAGCGGATCTAGCACAGATACGCAGTATTTT
clone size: .; V gene: TRBV18; D gene: TRBD1; J gene: TRBJ2-5; CDR3 protein: CASSPMRQGGQETQYF; CDR3 DNA: TGTGCCAGCTCACCGATGCGACAGGGTGGACAAGAGACCCAGTACTTC
clone size: .; V gene: TRBV19; D gene: .; J gene: TRBJ1-2; CDR3 protein: CASSGRSFYGYTF; CDR3 DNA: TGTGCCAGTAGTGGGAGATCTTTCTATGGCTACACCTTC
clone size: .; V gene: TRBV25-1; D gene: .; J gene: TRBJ1-6; CDR3 protein: CASSDRGRLHF; CDR3 DNA: TGTGCCAGCAGTGACAGAGGGAGACTCCACTTT
clone size: .; V gene: TRBV18; D gene: TRBD1; J gene: TRBJ2-3; CDR3 protein: CASSPVGQLVTDTQYF; CDR3 DNA: TGTGCCAGCTCACCCGTGGGACAGCTCGTCACAGATACGCAGTATTTT
clone size: .; V gene: TRBV5-4; D gene: .; J gene: TRBJ2-3; CDR3 protein: CASSLMTDTQYF; CDR3 DNA: TGTGCCAGCAGCTTGATGACAGATACGCAGTATTTT
clone size: .; V gene: TRBV18; D gene: .; J gene: TRBJ1-4; CDR3 protein: CASSQLGGTNEKLFF; CDR3 DNA: TGTGCCAGCTCACAACTAGGGGGAACTAATGAAAAACTGTTTTTT
clone size: .; V gene: TRBV19; D gene: .; J gene: TRBJ1-6; CDR3 protein: CASSTAGTRVNSPLHF; CDR3 DNA: TGTGCCAGTAGTACGGCAGGGACGAGGGTCAATTCACCCCTCCACTTT
clone size: .; V gene: TRBV27; D gene: .; J gene: TRBJ2-1; CDR3 protein: CASSLSPGQNEQFF; CDR3 DNA: TGTGCCAGCAGTTTATCCCCGGGACAAAATGAGCAGTTCTTC
clone size: .; V gene: TRBV10-3; D gene: .; J gene: TRBJ2-2; CDR3 protein: CATSGGTMNTGELFF; CDR3 DNA: TGTGCCACCAGCGGCGGGACAATGAACACCGGGGAGCTGTTTTTT
clone size: .; V gene: TRBV5-6; D gene: .; J gene: TRBJ1-1; CDR3 protein: CASSFNTEAFF; CDR3 DNA: TGTGCCAGCAGCTTCAACACTGAAGCTTTCTTT
clone size: .; V gene: TRBV5-1; D gene: .; J gene: TRBJ1-1; CDR3 protein: CASSLEGESGGAFF; CDR3 DNA: TGCGCCAGCAGCTTGGAAGGGGAATCGGGGGGAGCTTTCTTT
clone size: once; V gene: TRBV6-6; D gene: .; J gene: TRBJ1-5; CDR3 protein: CASTSGRGGNQPQHF; CDR3 DNA: TGTGCCAGCACCTCAGGAAGGGGGGGCAATCAGCCCCAGCATTTT
clone size: .; V gene: TRBV18; D gene: TRBD2; J gene: TRBJ2-7; CDR3 protein: CASSLLGGLAYEQYF; CDR3 DNA: TGTGCCAGCTCACTTCTTGGGGGACTAGCCTACGAGCAGTACTTC
clone size: .; V gene: TRBV9; D gene: TRBD1; J gene: TRBJ2-5; CDR3 protein: CASSGDRDRETQYF; CDR3 DNA: TGTGCCAGCAGCGGGGACAGGGATCGAGAGACCCAGTACTTC
clone size: .; V gene: TRBV29-1; D gene: .; J gene: TRBJ2-7; CDR3 protein: CSVVGSLTYEQYF; CDR3 DNA: TGCAGCGTTGTGGGGAGCCTGACCTACGAGCAGTACTTC
clone size: .; V gene: TRBV6-1; D gene: TRBD2; J gene: TRBJ2-7; CDR3 protein: CASKSGRASYEQYF; CDR3 DNA: TGTGCCAGCAAAAGCGGGAGGGCATCTTACGAGCAGTACTTC
clone size: .; V gene: TRBV10-1; D gene: .; J gene: TRBJ2-1; CDR3 protein: CASSAGNEQFF; CDR3 DNA: TGCGCCAGCAGCGCGGGCAATGAGCAGTTCTTC
clone size: .; V gene: TRBV5-1; D gene: TRBD1; J gene: TRBJ1-1; CDR3 protein: CASRIRTGGTNTEAFF; CDR3 DNA: TGCGCCAGCAGGATTCGGACAGGGGGCACGAACACTGAAGCTTTCTTT
clone size: .; V gene: TRBV30; D gene: .; J gene: TRBJ1-2; CDR3 protein: CAWSVGRGRTNYGYTF; CDR3 DNA: TGTGCCTGGAGTGTAGGCAGGGGCCGGACTAACTATGGCTACACCTTC
clone size: .; V gene: TRBV30; D gene: .; J gene: TRBJ2-2; CDR3 protein: CAWSALRFGSGELFF; CDR3 DNA: TGTGCCTGGAGCGCTCTTCGGTTTGGGTCCGGGGAGCTGTTTTTT
clone size: .; V gene: TRBV19; D gene: .; J gene: TRBJ2-6; CDR3 protein: CASSPGSSGANVLTF; CDR3 DNA: TGTGCCAGTAGCCCTGGAAGCTCTGGGGCCAACGTCCTGACTTTC